This T cell receptor (beta chain) stems from a study of CD8+ T cells in alopecia areata. Comments on this clone: The gene names given are mouse names.

Cells from pooled cutaneous lymph nodes were sorted by CD4, CD8alpha, NKG2D, NKG2ACE and other markers. The authors extracted RNA and reverse transcribed it into cDNA as the sequencing template. Clones were sequenced by immunoSEQ multiplex PCR, and TCRdb holds only the in-frame ones, with some missing. The specimen gives around 300,000 clones without singletons; the ten biggest hold more than 0.95%. The clonotype was recovered from a C3H/HeJ mouse with alopecia areata. MHC haplotype: H2-k. The specimen was CD4+ T cells sorted from a lymph node.

CDR3 DNA, as far as it was read: TGTGCCAGCAGCCAAACGTTCAGGGAGGGGGTTGCAGAA. Protein: CASSQTFREGVAE. The CDR3 in full is CASSQTFREGVAETLYF. The genes are TRBV5 and TRBJ2-3; tentative D call: TRBD1 (6 bases). Read data end 4 residues before the CDR3 end; the end is taken from the germline J gene. Trimming left V 2 bases short and J 2 bases short, with 17 bases between. The CDR3 is 17 amino acids. Per germline, CDR1 LGHNA and CDR2 YNLKQL (reference sequence).